The clone carrying this TCR beta chain appeared a few times. TCRdb analysed the RT-PCR reads with MiXCR anew, one entry per CDR3 protein. The table has about a million distinct CDR3 sequences, roughly 18% seen once; the top ten hold around 5.5%. The data belong to a study of patients and donors after allogeneic stem cell transplantation. The ends lost 5 bases at V and 6 bases at J; junction bases unmatched: 13. Looked up from germline, CDR1 is SGHVS and CDR2 is FQNEAQ. The CDR3 has 16 amino acids. Sequencing was performed on blood, either unsorted or a sorted T cell fraction (not recorded which). The chain joins TRBV7-8 to TRBJ1-5; TRBD1 matches 7 bases. The TCR sequence derives from a human donor who was either an allogeneic HSCT recipient or a stem cell or donor lymphocyte infusion donor (not recorded which). It is not recorded whose cells these are; they may come from a transplant donor. The CDR3 DNA follows: TGTGCCAGCAGCGTAAACCGGAGGGGGCCTAGTCAGCCCCAGCATTTT. It translates to CASSVNRRGPSQPQHF.